This entry concerns a single T cell receptor beta chain. These data come from a study of blood T cell repertoires in COVID-19. Study as a whole: Samples of COVID-19 (acute and convalescent) were obtained from the United States, Italy and Spain.

CDR3 length equals 17 residues. Between the trimmed V and J ends, which lost 4 bases and 0 bases, there was a span of 15 bases. CDR1 and CDR2 from the germline V gene are LGHNA and YNFKEQ. Sequenced by immunoSEQ multiplex PCR; TCRdb stores in-frame clones only, minus some. Of over 400,000 clones listed, roughly 89% are singletons. The TCR sequence derives from a woman aged 25 to 39 with active or convalescent COVID-19. Sequenced material: peripheral blood. V gene TRBV4-2 combines with J gene TRBJ2-2; a weak D match, TRBD2 (5 bases). This chain's CDR3 is CASSPLVIPTNTGELFF. CDR3 DNA sequence: TGTGCCAGCAGCCCACTAGTGATACCCACGAACACCGGGGAGCTGTTTTTT.